The clone carrying this T cell receptor (beta chain) has a count of ten or more. The antigen remains undetermined. Germline-derived CDR1 and CDR2 are LGHDT and YNNKEL (reference sequence). V was clipped by 8 bases and J by 7 bases, with 11 bases between them. This CDR3 contains 11 residues. Among the patients, none had received any treatment before thyroid surgery. TCRdb redid the clone calls on the PCR reads using MiXCR. The table lists about 13,000 clones, 23% of them singletons. This record belongs to a study of metastatic and nonmetastatic thyroid tumors. Study results and limitations: A significant increase in TCR beta diversity was reportedly seen in malignant thyroid tumors relative to benign nodules, in blood and tumor.

Sample: blood. The rearrangement joins TRBV3-1 to TRBJ1-1, with D unresolved. This sequence was found in a female donor with papillary thyroid cancer or a benign thyroid nodule (not recorded which). Some clones in this sample may be carry-over from other donors' samples. CDR3: CASSKLSEAFF. In DNA, the CDR3 is TGTGCCAGCTCGAAACTCAGTGAAGCTTTCTTT.